Here is one T cell receptor (beta chain) with its context. The antigen is not known. These data belong to a study of T-cell reconstitution after alpha-beta-depleted transplantation in children. General observations from the study: Some patients' high day-60 TCRbeta diversity was traced to surviving recipient T cells and thymic progenitors. When one year had passed after transplant, most T-cell counts and diversity came from newly produced T cells. Expanded graft clones, several hundred of them, were reportedly the source of alpha-beta T cells about two months after transplant.

Preparation of the TCRbeta library involved a method that used unique molecular identifiers. In TCRdb, the PCR reads were re-called with MiXCR into one record per CDR3 protein. In the table there are 500,000 to 650,000 distinct CDR3 sequences, roughly 13% of which are singletons. Germline assignment: CDR1 GTSNPN and CDR2 SVGIG (reference sequence). Trimming removed 1 base from V and 5 bases from J, with 11 bases in between. The CDR3 is 14 amino acids. Specimen: PBMCs, mostly from graft donor cells, collected 360 days after TCRalphabeta/CD19-depleted stem cell transplant. The gene calls are TRBV30 and TRBJ2-2; D gene unclear. This TCR was sampled from a male patient between 5 and 17 years old who had a stem cell transplant for acute myeloid leukemia, so the T cells may come from the graft donor. CDR3 in DNA: TGTGCCTGGAGTGCCCTTAGTGTAACCGGGGAGCTGTTTTTT. Encoded protein: CAWSALSVTGELFF.